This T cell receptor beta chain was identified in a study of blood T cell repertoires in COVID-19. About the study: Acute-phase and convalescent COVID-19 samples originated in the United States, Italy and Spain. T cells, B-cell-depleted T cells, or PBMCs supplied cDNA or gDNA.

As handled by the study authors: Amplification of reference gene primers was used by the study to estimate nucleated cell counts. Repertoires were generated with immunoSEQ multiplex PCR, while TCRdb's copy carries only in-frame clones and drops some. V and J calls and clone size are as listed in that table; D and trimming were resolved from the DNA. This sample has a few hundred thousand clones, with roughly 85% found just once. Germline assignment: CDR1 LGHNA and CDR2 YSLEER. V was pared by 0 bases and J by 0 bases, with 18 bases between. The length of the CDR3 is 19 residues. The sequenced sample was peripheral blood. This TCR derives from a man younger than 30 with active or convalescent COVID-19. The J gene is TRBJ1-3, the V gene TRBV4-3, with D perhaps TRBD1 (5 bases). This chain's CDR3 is CASSQDYRRTYGSGNTIYF. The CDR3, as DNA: TGCGCCAGCAGCCAAGATTACAGGAGAACCTATGGCTCTGGAAACACCATATATTTT.